A few counts support the clone carrying this TCR beta chain. Its antigen is currently unknown. The ends were cut back, 0 bases at V and 2 bases at J, with 9 bases in the middle. This CDR3 is built from 15 residues. Germline CDR1 is SGHRS and CDR2 is YFSETQ. These data are taken from a study of T-cell memory formation after mild COVID-19. The study's findings and limits: Researchers found some responding clones in pre-infection memory, a sign that cross-reactive memory joined. Contracting CD4+ clones were located mainly in CM and EM, and CD8+ clones in EMRA. A second wave of clones peaked on day 37, and their SARS-CoV-2 specificity went unconfirmed. Later expanders leaned toward CD4+, whereas clones contracting from day 15 to 85 were balanced CD4/CD8.

MiXCR was run by TCRdb on the 5' RACE reads, yielding one entry per CDR3 protein. The sample consists of roughly 50,000 distinct CDR3 sequences, approximately 9.5% of them appearing once. This chain uses TRBV5-1 with TRBJ1-5; TRBD1 might be the D (5 bases). This clonotype was obtained from a young man who had mild COVID-19 (a few samples of this study predate the infection). Cell type and time point are not known. Sequenced material: PBMCs or a T cell subset sorted from them (not recorded which). The CDR3 coding sequence is TGCGCCAGCAGCTTGGCTGGGGGGGGCAATCAGCCCCAGCATTTT. Protein: CASSLAGGGNQPQHF.